Each of the 21 T cell receptor beta chains below was sequenced from the same sample in a study of blood T cell repertoires in COVID-19. Profiled with immunoSEQ multiplex PCR; TCRdb holds only in-frame clones, not every one. The sample has some 240,000 clones; roughly four fifths are singletons. Sequencing input: PBMCs or T cells enriched from blood (not recorded which). The receptor set was obtained from a middle-aged man who had recovered from COVID-19.

The chain couples TRBV6-5 to TRBJ2-4; 9 bases match TRBD1. The V segment lost 6 bases and the J segment 3 bases; nucleotides outside the gene matches: 6. CDR3 length: 15 amino acids. Per germline, CDR1 MNHEY and CDR2 SVGAGI. The CDR3 DNA sequence: TGTGCCAGCAGATACACAGGGGGCGACAAAAACATTCAGTACTTC. Translation gives CASRYTGGDKNIQYF.

This clone was recorded many times. The rearrangement uses TRBV6-1 and TRBJ1-5; D call uncertain. Germline CDR1 MNHNS, CDR2 SASEGT. CDR3 length: 14 amino acids. Trimming took 3 bases from V and 0 from J, leaving 6 bases between them. For the CDR3, the DNA is TGTGCCAGCAGTGACAGACATAGCAATCAGCCCCAGCATTTT. Its protein product is CASSDRHSNQPQHF.

This chain connects TRBV5-5 to TRBJ2-7, with D uncertain. The germline V gene has CDR1 SGHKS and CDR2 YYEKEE (reference sequence). CDR3 length: 15 residues. V was pared by 0 bases and J by 5 bases, with 15 bases between. The CDR3 here is CASSLVVSGLNEQYF. DNA for the CDR3: TGTGCCAGCAGCTTGGTGGTTTCGGGTTTAAACGAGCAGTACTTC.

The chain couples TRBV15 to TRBJ2-7, with D possibly being TRBD1 (6 bases). There are 16 residues in the CDR3. Germline V gene data show CDR1 as LNHNV and CDR2 as YYDKDF (reference sequence). V was cut by 2 bases and J by 5 bases, with 19 bases left in between. In DNA form, the CDR3 reads TGTGCCACCAGCAGATACAGGGACCGAGGAGTCGACGAGCAGTACTTC. Amino acids: CATSRYRDRGVDEQYF.

The rearrangement joins TRBV3-1 (or the pseudogene TRBV3-2) to TRBJ2-5; 14 nucleotides line up with TRBD2. This CDR3 spans 16 amino acids. In germline, CDR1 is LGHDT, CDR2 YNNKEL (reference sequence). Trimming cost V 5 bases and J 1 base; bases outside gene matches: 3. Written as DNA, the CDR3 is TGTGCCAGCAGCTGGACTAGCGGGGGGCTCCAAGAGACCCAGTACTTC. Protein product: CASSWTSGGLQETQYF.

This rearrangement joins TRBV5-8 to TRBJ2-3, with 8 bases matching TRBD2. V shed 5 bases and J 9 bases; nucleotides not matched to a gene: 11. The CDR3 spans 14 residues. CDR1 is SGHTS, CDR2 YDEGEE, per germline. Written as DNA, the CDR3 is TGTGCCAGCAGGGAGCGGGAGCCCCGAGGGACGCAGTATTTT. Translated: CASREREPRGTQYF.

The chain has TRBV23-1 and TRBJ1-2, with a weak D call TRBD1 (6 bases). TRBV23-1 is labeled an ORF, and its function is uncertain. V shed 5 bases and J shed 0 bases, with 13 bases lying between them. The CDR3 is made up of 15 amino acids. The CDR3 reads CASSAGRGTNYGYTF. The CDR3 DNA follows: TGCGCCAGCAGTGCCGGTAGGGGGACTAACTATGGCTACACCTTC.

The chain employs TRBV18 and TRBJ2-3; the D gene is possibly TRBD2 (5 bases). This CDR3 comprises 18 residues. V lost 6 bases and J 0 bases, leaving 22 bases between the germline ends. Germline-derived CDR1 and CDR2 are KGHSH and LQKENI. The CDR3 region has the DNA TGTGCCAGCTCGAGGGCCCCAGGCGGAATTGATAGCACAGATACGCAGTATTTT. Its protein product is CASSRAPGGIDSTDTQYF.

The chain carries TRBV7-8 and TRBJ1-2, with 7 bases lining up with TRBD1. J was trimmed by 4 bases and V by 4 bases; bases with no gene match: 9. The CDR3 runs 15 residues. CDR1 is SGHVS, CDR2 FQNEAQ, per germline. This CDR3 is CASSSGQLLTYGYTF. The DNA for the CDR3 is TGTGCCAGCAGCTCGGGACAGCTCCTTACCTATGGCTACACCTTC.

The chain joins TRBV19 to TRBJ1-5; no clear D. There are 14 residues in the CDR3. V was clipped by 6 bases and J by 1 base, with 10 bases between them. Germline V gives CDR1 LNHDA, CDR2 SQIVND (reference sequence). CDR3 region: CASRAPQSNQPQHF. CDR3 bases: TGTGCCAGTAGGGCCCCTCAGAGCAATCAGCCCCAGCATTTT.

The rearrangement uses TRBV29-1 and TRBJ2-7; tentative D call: TRBD1 (6 bases). Germline CDR1 and CDR2: SQVTM and ANQGSEA. CDR3 length: 11 amino acids. V gave up 6 bases and J gave up 6 bases, with 12 bases separating them. The CDR3 DNA follows: TGCAGCGTGGAGGTAGGGGGCGAGCAGTACTTC. This sequence encodes CSVEVGGEQYF.

V and J are TRBV7-3 and TRBJ2-1; 9 bases are shared with TRBD2. The CDR3 has 17 amino acids. Germline assignment: CDR1 SGHTA and CDR2 FQGTGA. V shed 1 base, J shed 5 bases, and the junction held 9 bases outside the gene matches. CDR3 loop: CASSLKGGRAFDNEQFF. The CDR3 DNA reads TGTGCCAGCAGCTTAAAAGGCGGGAGGGCCTTCGACAATGAGCAGTTCTTC. Based on the CDR3 plus reference TRBV7-3 and TRBJ2-1, the full variable domain is GAGVSQTPSNKVTEKGKYVELRCDPISGHTALYWYRQSLGQGPEFLIYFQGTGAADDSGLPNDRFFAVRPEGSVSTLKIQRTERGDSAVYLCASSLKGGRAFDNEQFFGPGTRLTVL.

The V call is TRBV7-2, the J call TRBJ1-2; 8 nucleotides line up with TRBD1. The CDR3 is 16 residues long. CDR1 and CDR2 (germline): SGHTA, FQGNSA. V lost 5 bases and J lost 8; bases outside the gene matches: 16. CDR3 nucleotide sequence: TGTGCCAGCAGCCCAATTGGTCAGGGGGCTCATGAGGGCTACACCTTC. This encodes CASSPIGQGAHEGYTF.

The chain has TRBV5-6 and TRBJ2-3; D unresolved. This CDR3 is 12 amino acids long. From germline, CDR1 is SGHDT and CDR2 YYEEEE. V was clipped by 7 bases and J by 2 bases, with 8 bases between them. CDR3: CASELFTDTQYF. CDR3 bases: TGTGCCAGCGAACTATTCACAGATACGCAGTATTTT.

The chain carries TRBV11-2 and TRBJ2-5; 11 bases agree with TRBD2. The CDR3 is made up of 16 amino acids. The trim removed 5 bases at V and 1 base at J, leaving 6 bases unmatched. Germline CDR1 reads SGHAT; CDR2 reads FQNNGV. The CDR3 reads CASSPGTSGTQETQYF. The CDR3 nucleotides are TGTGCCAGCAGCCCCGGGACTAGCGGAACCCAAGAGACCCAGTACTTC.

V gene TRBV19 combines with J gene TRBJ2-7; 10 bases are a match to TRBD2. V shed 11 bases, J shed 6 bases, and the junction held 19 bases outside the gene matches. The CDR3 sequence is 16 residues long. CDR1 LNHDA and CDR2 SQIVND come from the germline V gene (reference sequence). The CDR3 is CAVGIAGGFGWSEQYF. The DNA for the CDR3 is TGTGCCGTGGGTATAGCGGGGGGCTTCGGATGGAGCGAGCAGTACTTC.

J is TRBJ1-2 and V is TRBV11-3, with no clear D. The length of the CDR3 is 15 residues. CDR1 is SGHNT and CDR2 is YENEEA in the germline V gene. Trimming left V 5 bases short and J 7 bases short, with 20 bases between. CDR3 sequence reads: CASSTDMSPEIGYTF. DNA of the CDR3: TGTGCCAGCAGCACCGACATGAGTCCAGAAATTGGCTACACCTTC.

The V gene is TRBV24-1, the J gene TRBJ2-1; TRBD1 is a possible D gene (6 bases). CDR3 length: 15 residues. CDR1 and CDR2 from the germline V gene are KGHDR and SFDVKD. V lost 4 bases and J 0 bases, leaving 9 bases between the germline ends. CDR3 amino acids: CATSETGSSYNEQFF. DNA of the CDR3: TGTGCCACCAGTGAGACAGGCAGCTCCTACAATGAGCAGTTCTTC.

This clone was detected only once. The genes are TRBV27 and TRBJ2-3; no clear D. CDR1 is MNHEY, CDR2 SMNVEV, per germline (reference sequence). CDR3 length equals 14 residues. With 3 bases removed from V and 1 base from J, the gap between germline ends came to 8 bases. Here the CDR3 reads CASSFQQGTDTQYF. CDR3 nucleotides: TGTGCCAGCAGTTTTCAGCAGGGCACAGATACGCAGTATTTT.

This chain connects TRBV9 to TRBJ2-1, with 13 bases aligning to TRBD2. Germline assignment: CDR1 SGDLS and CDR2 YYNGEE. CDR3 length: 17 amino acids. The J segment lost 3 bases and the V segment lost 3 bases, leaving 6 bases of the junction unmatched. The CDR3: CASSAVRTSGGYNEQFF. CDR3 nucleotide sequence: TGTGCCAGCAGCGCGGTTAGGACTAGCGGGGGCTACAATGAGCAGTTCTTC.

The chain recombines TRBV14 with TRBJ1-5; TRBD1 matches at 11 bases. CDR3 length: 20 amino acids. Germline lookup yields CDR1 SGHDN and CDR2 FVKESK. J was trimmed by 0 bases and V by 3 bases; bases with no gene match: 13. CDR3 amino acids: CASSQGLLGQGAFSNQPQHF. CDR3 nucleotide sequence: TGTGCCAGCAGCCAGGGGCTACTCGGACAGGGGGCTTTTAGCAATCAGCCCCAGCATTTT.